This TCR beta chain was recorded in a study of T cell repertoires in cytomegalovirus infection. General study findings and limits: The study identified carriers of CMV plus the relevant HLA from cumulative public TCR beta family frequency.

The CDR3 contains 13 residues. Deletions cut 5 bases from V and 0 bases from J, with 8 bases between. Germline lookup yields CDR1 DFQATT and CDR2 SNEGSKA (reference sequence). TCRdb reanalysed the reads using MiXCR and keeps one entry per CDR3 protein. The sample yields some 160,000 distinct CDR3 sequences, more than 15% seen once. This clonotype was counted a few times. Its antigen is unidentified. Sequencing used CD8+ T cells from PBMCs. The chain recombines TRBV20-1 with TRBJ2-1; no clear D. This TCR came from a human donor in good health (CMV status not recorded). Some clones in this sample may be carry-over from other donors' samples. CDR3: CSAFGSSYNEQFF. In DNA form, the CDR3 reads TGCAGTGCTTTCGGAAGCTCCTACAATGAGCAGTTCTTC.